These T cell receptor beta chains were read from a single sample in a study of response to subunit inactivated influenza vaccine. TCRdb used MiXCR to reprocess the RT-PCR reads, holding one entry per CDR3 protein. Here the sample spans 300,000 to 350,000 distinct CDR3 sequences, 22% being singletons. Specimen: PBMCs from blood, collected less than 22 months after vaccination. These receptors came from a man between 45 and 75 years old who received an inactivated influenza vaccine. Each CDR3 is given with its conserved first and last residue. A D gene is named only where the DNA matches it firmly. Expanded clones get a size class; other rows say once, few or many, or leave the size out.

clone_size d_call j_call v_call cdr3_aa cdr3_nt
once NA TRBJ2-2 TRBV6-4 CASSDSRNTGELFF TGTGCCAGCAGTGACTCGAGGAACACCGGGGAGCTGTTTTTT
NA NA TRBJ2-2 TRBV12-3/TRBV12-4 CASSPRRNTGELFF TGTGCCAGCAGCCCCCGCAGAAACACCGGGGAGCTGTTTTTT
NA TRBD1 TRBJ1-1 TRBV5-5 CASSQGTGTNTEAFF TGTGCCAGCAGCCAGGGGACAGGGACAAACACTGAAGCTTTCTTT
NA NA TRBJ1-5 TRBV10-3 CAISESGSSQPQHF TGTGCCATCAGTGAGTCGGGCAGTAGTCAGCCCCAGCATTTT
NA NA TRBJ2-2 TRBV6-2/TRBV6-3 CASSYSTGRGYTGELFF TGTGCCAGCAGTTACTCGACTGGCAGGGGCTACACCGGGGAGCTGTTTTTT
NA TRBD1 TRBJ1-1 TRBV28 CASSFMGQRNTEAFF TGTGCCAGCAGTTTTATGGGACAGCGGAACACTGAAGCTTTCTTT
few NA TRBJ2-7 TRBV21-1 CASSISSGTGPYEQYF TGTGCCAGCAGCATTTCTTCCGGGACAGGGCCCTACGAGCAGTACTTC
NA NA TRBJ2-3 TRBV29-1 CSVRSGAQYF TGCAGCGTTAGATCGGGTGCGCAGTATTTT
many NA TRBJ2-3 TRBV20-1 CSASLPLTDTQYF TGCAGTGCTAGTCTCCCTCTAACAGATACGCAGTATTTT
few TRBD1 TRBJ2-5 TRBV20-1 CSARDHRGRRETQYF TGCAGTGCTAGAGACCACAGGGGGCGGCGGGAGACCCAGTACTTC
few NA TRBJ1-2 TRBV6-2/TRBV6-3 CASRKDNYGYTF TGTGCCAGCAGAAAGGATAACTATGGCTACACCTTC
few NA TRBJ2-3 TRBV7-2 CASRSLADTQYF TGTGCCAGCAGGAGCTTGGCAGATACGCAGTATTTT
NA TRBD1 TRBJ1-2 TRBV20-1 CSASRGQGAGGYTF TGCAGTGCTAGCCGGGGACAGGGGGCAGGCGGCTACACCTTC
few NA TRBJ1-5 TRBV3-1 CASSQNQGQPQHF TGTGCCAGCAGCCAAAATCAGGGGCAGCCCCAGCATTTT
many NA TRBJ1-1 TRBV12-3/TRBV12-4 CASSLGGKNTEAFF TGTGCCAGCAGTTTAGGGGGAAAAAACACTGAAGCTTTCTTT
NA NA TRBJ2-7 TRBV9 CASSPTGLPLYEQYF TGTGCCAGCAGCCCGACCGGACTACCCCTATACGAGCAGTACTTC
NA NA TRBJ2-1 TRBV5-4 CASHRAAYNEQFF TGTGCCAGCCATCGGGCGGCCTACAATGAGCAGTTCTTC
NA NA TRBJ2-5 TRBV18 CASSPQDTNGQETQYF TGTGCCAGCTCACCTCAGGACACTAACGGCCAAGAGACCCAGTACTTC
NA NA TRBJ1-5 TRBV20-1 CSANEGGQPQHF TGCAGTGCTAATGAGGGAGGGCAGCCCCAGCATTTT
NA TRBD2 TRBJ2-7 TRBV12-3/TRBV12-4 CASSGLGLASTYEQYF TGTGCCAGCAGTGGCCTCGGACTAGCAAGTACCTACGAGCAGTACTTC
NA NA TRBJ2-1 TRBV11-2 CASSFSSPQFF TGTGCCAGCAGCTTTAGCTCCCCGCAGTTCTTC
many NA TRBJ1-5 TRBV20-1 CSALVGGANQPQHF TGCAGTGCTTTGGTCGGGGGGGCCAATCAGCCCCAGCATTTT
many NA TRBJ1-4 TRBV25-1 CASSARLATNEKLFF TGTGCCAGCAGTGCCAGATTGGCAACTAATGAAAAACTGTTTTTT
few NA TRBJ2-1 TRBV2 CASSERGINYNEQFF TGTGCCAGCAGTGAGAGAGGGATCAATTACAATGAGCAGTTCTTC
few TRBD1 TRBJ1-2 TRBV13 CASSSGQSNYGYTF TGTGCCAGCAGCTCGGGACAGTCTAACTATGGCTACACCTTC
few TRBD1 TRBJ1-1 TRBV6-4 CASSDSRTGVVGAFF TGTGCCAGCAGTGACTCCCGGACAGGGGTTGTAGGCGCTTTCTTT
NA TRBD1 TRBJ2-7 TRBV7-2 CASSLGDRGSEQYF TGTGCCAGCAGCTTAGGTGACAGGGGCTCCGAGCAGTACTTC
few TRBD2 TRBJ2-5 TRBV7-2 CASSSLAGGNTETQYF TGTGCCAGCAGCTCACTAGCGGGAGGCAATACGGAGACCCAGTACTTC
NA NA TRBJ2-5 TRBV2 CASSIWGGETQYF TGTGCCAGCAGTATTTGGGGTGGAGAGACCCAGTACTTC
many NA TRBJ1-1 TRBV6-1 CASRPGLGTEAFF TGTGCCAGCCGGCCCGGGCTGGGCACTGAAGCTTTCTTT
few TRBD1 TRBJ1-5 TRBV28 CASSLGGSQDQPQHF TGTGCCAGCAGTCTAGGGGGCAGCCAAGATCAGCCCCAGCATTTT
NA TRBD2 TRBJ2-7 TRBV4-3 CASSQFSGIGYEQYF TGCGCCAGCAGCCAGTTTAGCGGGATCGGGTACGAGCAGTACTTC
few NA TRBJ1-2 TRBV20-1 CSAGTSYYGYTF TGCAGTGCTGGGACATCTTACTATGGCTACACCTTC
NA NA TRBJ1-1 TRBV18 CASSRTRQDLHMNTEAFF TGTGCCAGCTCACGCACAAGACAGGACCTACACATGAACACTGAAGCTTTCTTT
NA NA TRBJ2-2 TRBV5-6 CASSVDTVIGELFF TGTGCCAGCAGCGTCGACACGGTGATCGGGGAGCTGTTTTTT
NA TRBD1 TRBJ2-5 TRBV15 CATSIDREETQYF TGTGCCACCAGCATAGACAGGGAAGAGACCCAGTACTTC
NA TRBD2 TRBJ2-3 TRBV29-1 CSPYPREGTDTQYF TGCAGCCCTTACCCCAGGGAGGGAACAGATACGCAGTATTTT
few NA TRBJ2-1 TRBV27 CASSFRARYNEQFF TGTGCCAGCAGTTTCAGGGCACGGTACAATGAGCAGTTCTTC
many NA TRBJ1-2 TRBV4-2 CASSQDPGTAYGYTF TGTGCCAGCAGCCAAGATCCAGGGACGGCGTATGGCTACACCTTC
NA NA TRBJ2-7 TRBV5-6 CASSLSLSYEQYF TGTGCCAGCAGCTTGAGTCTCTCCTACGAGCAGTACTTC
few NA TRBJ2-2 TRBV4-3 CASSQVSSQRPGELFF TGCGCCAGCAGCCAAGTTTCTAGCCAAAGACCCGGGGAGCTGTTTTTT
few NA TRBJ2-3 TRBV6-5 CASTSQADTQYF TGTGCCAGCACCTCTCAGGCAGATACGCAGTATTTT